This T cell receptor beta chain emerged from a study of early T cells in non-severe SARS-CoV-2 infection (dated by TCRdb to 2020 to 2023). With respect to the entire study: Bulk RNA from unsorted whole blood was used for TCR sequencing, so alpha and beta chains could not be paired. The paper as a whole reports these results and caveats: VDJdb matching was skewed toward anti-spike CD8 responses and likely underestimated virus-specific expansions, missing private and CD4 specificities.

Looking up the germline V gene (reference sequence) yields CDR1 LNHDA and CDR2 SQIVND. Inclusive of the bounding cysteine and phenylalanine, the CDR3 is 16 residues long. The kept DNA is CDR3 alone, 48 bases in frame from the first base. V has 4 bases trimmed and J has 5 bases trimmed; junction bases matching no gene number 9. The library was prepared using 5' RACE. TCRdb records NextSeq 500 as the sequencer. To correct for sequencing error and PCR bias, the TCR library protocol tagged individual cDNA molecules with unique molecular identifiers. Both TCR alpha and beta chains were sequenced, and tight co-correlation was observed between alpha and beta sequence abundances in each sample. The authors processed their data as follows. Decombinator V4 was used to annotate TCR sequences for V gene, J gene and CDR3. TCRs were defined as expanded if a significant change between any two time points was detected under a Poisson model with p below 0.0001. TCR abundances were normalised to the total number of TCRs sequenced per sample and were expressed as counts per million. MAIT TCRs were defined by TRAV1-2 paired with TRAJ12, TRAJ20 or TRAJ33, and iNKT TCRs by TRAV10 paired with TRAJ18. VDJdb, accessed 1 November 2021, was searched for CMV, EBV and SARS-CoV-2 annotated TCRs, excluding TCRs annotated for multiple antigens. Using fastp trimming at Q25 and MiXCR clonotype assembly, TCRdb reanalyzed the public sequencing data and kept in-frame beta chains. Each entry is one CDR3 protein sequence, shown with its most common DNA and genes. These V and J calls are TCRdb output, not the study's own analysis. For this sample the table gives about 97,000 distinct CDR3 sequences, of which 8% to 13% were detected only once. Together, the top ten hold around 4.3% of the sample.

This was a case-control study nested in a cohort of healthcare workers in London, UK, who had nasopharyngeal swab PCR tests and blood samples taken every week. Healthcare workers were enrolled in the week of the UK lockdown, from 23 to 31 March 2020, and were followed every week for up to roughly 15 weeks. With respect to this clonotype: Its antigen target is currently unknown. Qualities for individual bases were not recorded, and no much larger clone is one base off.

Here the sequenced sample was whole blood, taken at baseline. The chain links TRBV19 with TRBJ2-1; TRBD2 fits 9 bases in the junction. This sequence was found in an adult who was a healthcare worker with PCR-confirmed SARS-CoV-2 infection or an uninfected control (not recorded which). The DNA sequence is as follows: TGTGCCAGTAGTACATTAGCGGGAGCATCGAACAATGAGCAGTTCTTC. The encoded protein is CASSTLAGASNNEQFF.